This T cell receptor (beta chain) came from a study of identical twins. The CDR3 contains 17 residues. V lost 0 bases, J lost 0 bases, and 16 bases lay in between. Germline assignment: CDR1 SGHRS and CDR2 YFSETQ. A single record per CDR3 protein comes from TCRdb applying MiXCR to the 5' RACE reads. The sample lists 600,000 to 800,000 distinct CDR3 sequences, 21% seen once, with 4.3% in the top ten. No donor was unhealthy or non-Caucasian. The data were also submitted as part of a second study, on T cells expressing NK-cell markers.

What was sequenced was PBMCs. The rearrangement joins TRBV5-1 to TRBJ2-7; possibly TRBD1 for D (5 bases). The origin of this receptor is a woman aged 18-35 years in good health. The CDR3 sequence: CASSLAFQGSSSYEQYF. For the CDR3, the DNA is TGCGCCAGCAGCTTGGCCTTTCAGGGCTCCAGCTCCTACGAGCAGTACTTC.